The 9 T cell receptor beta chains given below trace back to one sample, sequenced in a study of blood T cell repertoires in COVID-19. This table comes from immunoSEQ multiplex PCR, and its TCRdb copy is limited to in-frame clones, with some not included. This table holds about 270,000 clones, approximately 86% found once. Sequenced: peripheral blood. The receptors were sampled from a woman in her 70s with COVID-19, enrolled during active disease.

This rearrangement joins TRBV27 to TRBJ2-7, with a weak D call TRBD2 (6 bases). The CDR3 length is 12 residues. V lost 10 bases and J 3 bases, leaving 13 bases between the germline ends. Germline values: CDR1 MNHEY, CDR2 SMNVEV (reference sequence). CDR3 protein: CANRDSVYEQYF. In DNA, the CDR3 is TGTGCCAACCGGGACTCCGTCTACGAGCAGTACTTC.

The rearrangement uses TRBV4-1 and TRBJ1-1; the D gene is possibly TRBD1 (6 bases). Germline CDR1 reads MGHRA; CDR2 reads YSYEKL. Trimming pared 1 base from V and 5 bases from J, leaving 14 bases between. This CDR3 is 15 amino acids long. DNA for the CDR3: TGCGCCAGCAGCCAAGTGTCAACAGGGTGGACTGAAGCTTTCTTT. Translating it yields CASSQVSTGWTEAFF.

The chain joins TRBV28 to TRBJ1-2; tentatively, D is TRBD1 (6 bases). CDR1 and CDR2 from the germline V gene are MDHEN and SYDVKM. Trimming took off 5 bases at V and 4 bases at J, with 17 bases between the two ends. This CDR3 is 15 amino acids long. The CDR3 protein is CASSTQQGATYGYTF. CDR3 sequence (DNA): TGTGCCAGCAGTACCCAACAGGGAGCTACCTATGGCTACACCTTC.

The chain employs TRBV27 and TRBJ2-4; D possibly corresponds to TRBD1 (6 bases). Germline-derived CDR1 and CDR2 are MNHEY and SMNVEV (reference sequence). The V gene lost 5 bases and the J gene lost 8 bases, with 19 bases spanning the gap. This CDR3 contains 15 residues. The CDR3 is CASSARYTGQDIQYF. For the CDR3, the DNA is TGTGCCAGCAGTGCCCGGTATACAGGGCAGGACATTCAGTACTTC.

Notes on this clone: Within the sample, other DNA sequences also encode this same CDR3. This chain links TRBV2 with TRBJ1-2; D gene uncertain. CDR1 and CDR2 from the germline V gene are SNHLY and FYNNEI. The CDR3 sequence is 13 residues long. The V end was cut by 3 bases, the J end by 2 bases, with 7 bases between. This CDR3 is CASSDPGNYGYTF. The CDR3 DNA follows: TGTGCCAGCAGTGATCCAGGAAACTATGGCTACACCTTC.

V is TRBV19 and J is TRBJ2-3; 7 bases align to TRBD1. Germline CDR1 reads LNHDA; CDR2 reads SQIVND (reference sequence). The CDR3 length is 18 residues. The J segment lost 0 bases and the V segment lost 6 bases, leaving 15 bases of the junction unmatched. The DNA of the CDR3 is TGTGCCAGTAGCAGAACACCCCGGGACAGCACTAGCACAGATACGCAGTATTTT. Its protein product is CASSRTPRDSTSTDTQYF.

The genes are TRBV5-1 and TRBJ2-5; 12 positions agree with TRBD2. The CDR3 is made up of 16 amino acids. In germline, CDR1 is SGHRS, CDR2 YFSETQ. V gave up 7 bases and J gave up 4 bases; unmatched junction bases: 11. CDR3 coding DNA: TGCGCCAGCGGGAGATCGGGACTAGCGGGCCCAGAGACCCAGTACTTC. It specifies CASGRSGLAGPETQYF. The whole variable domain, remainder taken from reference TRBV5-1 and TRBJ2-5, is KAGVTQTPRYLIKTRGQQVTLSCSPISGHRSVSWYQQTPGQGLQFLFEYFSETQRNKGNFPGRFSGRQFSNSRSEMNVSTLELGDSALYLCASGRSGLAGPETQYFGPGTRLLVL.

The CDR3 region is CASSRTDQYEQYF. The CDR3 nucleotides are TGTGCCAGCTCACGGACAGACCAATACGAGCAGTACTTC. The chain links TRBV18 to TRBJ2-7, with TRBD1 as a possible D gene (6 bases). V shed 4 bases and J shed 4 bases, with 11 bases lying between them. CDR1 is KGHSH and CDR2 is LQKENI in the germline V gene. The CDR3 is made up of 13 amino acids.

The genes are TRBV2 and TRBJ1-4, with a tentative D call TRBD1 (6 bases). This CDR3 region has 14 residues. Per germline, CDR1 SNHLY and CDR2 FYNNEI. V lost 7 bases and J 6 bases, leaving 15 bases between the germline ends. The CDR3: CASKPWGGDEKLFF. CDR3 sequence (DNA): TGTGCCAGCAAACCTTGGGGGGGCGATGAAAAACTGTTTTTT.